This T cell receptor beta chain was observed in a study of T cell repertoires in cytomegalovirus infection. Germline V CDR1 and CDR2: MGHRA, YSYEKL. This CDR3 region has 13 residues. MiXCR was run by TCRdb on the reads, yielding one entry per CDR3 protein. The sample contains approximately 250,000 distinct CDR3 sequences, roughly 23% of which appear only once. A word on this clonotype: The junction departs from germline at one end; a sequencing error may be responsible.

Sequencing was carried out using CD8+ T cells from PBMCs. This TCR was sampled from a human donor in good health (CMV status not recorded). Some clones in this sample may be carry-over from other donors' samples. The chain combines TRBV4-1 with TRBJ2-5; D gene unclear. CDR3 nucleotide sequence: TGTGCCAGCAGCCCGGGTGCCCGAGAGACCCAGTACTTC. The encoded protein is CASSPGARETQYF.